Reported below is one T cell receptor (beta chain). The antigen remains unidentified. This entry is derived from a study of T cell responses to AZD1222 COVID-19 vaccine. The study's findings and limits: Clonal diversity was possibly underestimated; the donors were predominantly white British and more often female. Just 5 to 7 people given AZD1222 tested seropositive at baseline. Breadth and depth of Spike-specific TCRs rose after two AZD1222 doses.

Germline V gives CDR1 SNHLY, CDR2 FYNNEI. The ends were cut back, 6 bases at V and 5 bases at J, with 14 bases in the middle. The CDR3 totals 15 residues. Repertoires were generated with immunoSEQ multiplex PCR, while TCRdb's copy carries only in-frame clones and drops some. The data show 94,000 or so clones, around 89% seen once. The genes are TRBV2 and TRBJ1-6; D not certain. Source: peripheral blood, taken on day 0 of AZD1222 vaccination. The clonotype was recovered from an adult in good health. The CDR3 here is CASSLSQHNNSPLHF. The CDR3 coding sequence is TGTGCCAGCAGCCTATCGCAACACAATAATTCACCCCTCCACTTT.